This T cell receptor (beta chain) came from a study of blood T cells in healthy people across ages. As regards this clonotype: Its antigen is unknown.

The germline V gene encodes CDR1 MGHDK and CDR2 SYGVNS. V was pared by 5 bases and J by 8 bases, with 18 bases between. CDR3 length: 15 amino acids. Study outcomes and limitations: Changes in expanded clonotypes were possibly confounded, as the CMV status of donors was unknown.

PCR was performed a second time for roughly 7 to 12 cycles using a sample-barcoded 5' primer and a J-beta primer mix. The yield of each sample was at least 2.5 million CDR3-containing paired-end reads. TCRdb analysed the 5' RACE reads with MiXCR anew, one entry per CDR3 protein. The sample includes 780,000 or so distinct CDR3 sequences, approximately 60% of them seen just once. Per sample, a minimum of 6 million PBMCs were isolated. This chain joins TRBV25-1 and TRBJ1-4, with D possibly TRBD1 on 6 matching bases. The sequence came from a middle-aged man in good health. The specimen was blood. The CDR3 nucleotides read TGTGCCAGCAGTAAGGGGGGACAACGGAAAGAAAAACTGTTTTTT. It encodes CASSKGGQRKEKLFF.